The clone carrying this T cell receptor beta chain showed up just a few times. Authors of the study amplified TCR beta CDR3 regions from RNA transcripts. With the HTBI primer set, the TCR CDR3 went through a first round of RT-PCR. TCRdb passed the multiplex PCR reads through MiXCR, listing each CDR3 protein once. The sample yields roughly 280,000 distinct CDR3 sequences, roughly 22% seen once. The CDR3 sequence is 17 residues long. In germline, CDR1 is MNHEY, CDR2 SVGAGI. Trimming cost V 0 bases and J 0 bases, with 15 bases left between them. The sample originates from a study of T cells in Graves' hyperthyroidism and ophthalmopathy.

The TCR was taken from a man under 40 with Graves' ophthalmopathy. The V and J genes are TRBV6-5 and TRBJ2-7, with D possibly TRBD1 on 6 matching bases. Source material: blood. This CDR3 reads CASSYSPDRRSSYEQYF. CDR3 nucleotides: TGTGCCAGCAGTTACTCACCCGACAGGCGCAGCTCCTACGAGCAGTACTTC.